This passage covers 13 T cell receptor beta chains from one sample sequenced in a study of blood T cell repertoires in COVID-19. Assay used: immunoSEQ multiplex PCR; TCRdb lists only in-frame clones, some missing. The data show some 33,000 clones, more than 65% seen once. The specimen was peripheral blood. The source of these receptors is a human donor in a cohort sampled during active COVID-19.

V usage is TRBV6-5 and J usage is TRBJ1-2; the match to TRBD1 covers 10 bases. The CDR3 totals 15 residues. J lost 5 bases, V lost 8 bases, and 11 bases had no gene match. Germline V gene sequence: CDR1 MNHEY, CDR2 SVGAGI. Here the CDR3 DNA reads TGTGCCAGCCGCCCCCCGGGACAGGGGTTATATGGCTACACCTTC. It codes for CASRPPGQGLYGYTF.

This rearrangement joins TRBV29-1 to TRBJ2-5; D is perhaps TRBD1 (6 bases). V was shortened by 5 bases and J by 0 bases, with 7 bases between the two germline ends. The V gene's germline CDR1 is SQVTM and CDR2 ANQGSEA. CDR3 size: 12 residues. The CDR3 sequence: CSVRTDQETQYF. In DNA form, the CDR3 reads TGCAGCGTTAGGACAGACCAAGAGACCCAGTACTTC.

The rearrangement uses TRBV4-1 and TRBJ2-5; 12 bases map to TRBD2. The junction had 0 bases not matched to a gene; V was cut back by 1 base and J by 3 bases. The CDR3 extends over 15 amino acids. CDR1 MGHRA and CDR2 YSYEKL come from the germline V gene. CDR3 residues: CASSQGLAGEETQYF. CDR3 in DNA: TGCGCCAGCAGCCAAGGACTAGCGGGGGAAGAGACCCAGTACTTC.

The chain recombines TRBV7-9 with TRBJ2-2; D is undetermined. The CDR3 is 15 residues long. Trimming shortened V by 7 bases and J by 4 bases, and 16 bases separated the two germline ends. Germline V lookup: CDR1 SEHNR, CDR2 FQNEAQ (reference sequence). The CDR3 spells CASNVMMGSTGELFF. The DNA for the CDR3 is TGTGCCAGCAACGTCATGATGGGCAGCACCGGGGAGCTGTTTTTT.

This chain links TRBV19 with TRBJ2-2; D might be TRBD2 (5 bases). The germline V gene encodes CDR1 LNHDA and CDR2 SQIVND (reference sequence). V gave up 6 bases and J gave up 6 bases, with 17 bases separating them. The CDR3 consists of 15 residues. The CDR3 sequence is CASRQIRGYAGELFF. The CDR3 DNA sequence: TGTGCCAGTAGGCAGATTCGGGGATATGCCGGGGAGCTGTTTTTT.

This chain connects TRBV18 to TRBJ1-4; 8 bases fit TRBD1. CDR1 is KGHSH and CDR2 is LQKENI in the germline V gene. Trimming at V came to 2 bases and at J to 3 bases, leaving 8 bases not matched to a gene. The CDR3 length is 17 residues. The CDR3 region is CASSPLETGASNEKLFF. CDR3 bases: TGTGCCAGCTCACCATTGGAGACAGGGGCTTCTAATGAAAAACTGTTTTTT.

The chain employs TRBV25-1 and TRBJ1-4, with 7 bases matching TRBD1. The CDR3 extends over 16 amino acids. J gave up 0 bases and V 7 bases, and 8 bases lay outside the gene matches. The germline CDR1 and CDR2 sequences are MGHDK and SYGVNS. The CDR3 region is CASTPDRASTNEKLFF. CDR3 nucleotides: TGTGCCAGCACTCCAGACAGGGCTTCAACTAATGAAAAACTGTTTTTT.

This chain connects TRBV30 to TRBJ1-2; 12 nucleotides line up with TRBD1. Unmatched junction bases numbered 5, after V lost 1 base and J lost 5 bases. The CDR3 runs to 15 residues. CDR1 and CDR2 from the germline V gene are GTSNPN and SVGIG (reference sequence). The CDR3 DNA sequence: TGTGCCTGGAGTGGAGGGACAGGGGGCAGGTATGGCTACACCTTC. The encoded protein is CAWSGGTGGRYGYTF.

The chain has TRBV11-2 and TRBJ1-2; TRBD1 agrees at 9 bases. CDR1 and CDR2 (germline): SGHAT, FQNNGV. CDR3 length equals 17 residues. J was trimmed by 6 bases and V by 6 bases; bases with no gene match: 17. CDR3 amino acids: CASSDQSGGQGNDGYTF. CDR3 nucleotides: TGTGCCAGCAGTGATCAGTCCGGGGGACAGGGCAATGATGGCTACACCTTC.

The CDR3 DNA is TGTGCCAGCAGCTTAAGGGACAGGTCTAAAGCTTTCTTT. It is translated as CASSLRDRSKAFF. The chain has TRBV7-2 and TRBJ1-1, with 8 bases identical to TRBD1. V lost 2 bases, J lost 9 bases, and 5 bases stayed unmatched. Germline V gene lookup returns CDR1 SGHTA and CDR2 FQGNSA. This CDR3 is 13 amino acids long.

This chain's CDR3 is CASRKGAGEQFF. CDR3 DNA sequence: TGTGCCAGCCGGAAGGGGGCGGGTGAGCAGTTCTTC. The chain has TRBV28 and TRBJ2-1; 7 bases agree with TRBD1. Germline V gene data show CDR1 as MDHEN and CDR2 as SYDVKM. The CDR3 covers 12 residues. After removal of 8 bases from V and 9 bases from J, the junction contained 7 bases not matched to a gene.

The chain couples TRBV4-3 to TRBJ1-4; 10 nucleotides agree with TRBD1. This CDR3 spans 14 amino acids. Losses at the gene ends were 8 bases for V and 8 bases for J; bases not matched to a gene: 8. Germline V gene lookup returns CDR1 LGHNA and CDR2 YSLEER. CDR3 loop: CASGAGQGSEKLFF. The CDR3 DNA follows: TGCGCCAGCGGAGCGGGACAGGGGTCGGAAAAACTGTTTTTT.

In its sample, this clone was seen a few times. This chain joins TRBV28 and TRBJ1-5; no reliable D call. CDR1 and CDR2 from the germline V gene are MDHEN and SYDVKM. The CDR3 consists of 15 residues. The V end was cut by 3 bases, the J end by 0 bases, with 9 bases between. The CDR3 DNA reads as TGTGCCAGCAGTTTGCCTGGGAGTAGCAATCAGCCCCAGCATTTT. Protein sequence: CASSLPGSSNQPQHF.